Below are 5 T cell receptor beta chains sequenced from a single sample in a study of regulatory T cells in long-lasting Graves disease. CDR3 regions were amplified by Arm-PCR using iRepertoire HTBI primers to build TCR beta libraries. TCRdb itself ran the multiplex PCR reads through MiXCR, one entry per CDR3 protein. This repertoire shows around 480,000 distinct CDR3 sequences, roughly 16% found once; its top ten account for 12%. Described time point: newly diagnosed GD, antithyroid drugs for less than 3 months. RNA extracted from PBMCs served as the sequencing template. These data were likewise used in another study, on T cells in Graves' hyperthyroidism and ophthalmopathy.

The sequencing used peripheral blood mononuclear cells (PBMCs), collected at new diagnosis, from a patient treated with antithyroid drugs. Receptors originate from a middle-aged man with Graves disease.

A note on this clonotype: One base away lies a much larger clone, so this may be a sequencing read error. V and J are TRBV20-1 and TRBJ2-7; TRBD1 might be the D (6 bases). Germline V gene lookup returns CDR1 DFQATT and CDR2 SNEGSKA (reference sequence). The CDR3 covers 13 residues. Trimming left V 3 bases short and J 6 bases short, with 15 bases between. The CDR3 loop reads CSASRGLVGEQYF. As DNA, the CDR3 is TGCAGTGCTAGTAGGGGGTTGGTAGGCGAGCAGTACTTC.

For this clonotype: The conserved final phenylalanine or tryptophan is absent from the CDR3, which likely points to a read error. The CDR3 is CSAIPLGTPSNQPQHS. As DNA, the CDR3 is TGCAGTGCCATACCCCTTGGGACACCAAGCAATCAGCCCCAGCATTCT. This chain connects TRBV20-1 to TRBJ1-5; a possible D gene is TRBD1 (6 bases). Germline V gene lookup returns CDR1 DFQATT and CDR2 SNEGSKA (reference sequence). The V gene lost 6 bases and the J gene lost 1 base, with 19 bases spanning the gap. The CDR3 runs 16 residues.

Worth noting for this clonotype: A much larger clone lies a single base off, so this may be a read error. The chain employs TRBV28 and TRBJ2-5; D is possibly TRBD1 (6 bases). Trimming shortened V by 4 bases and J by 5 bases, and 17 bases separated the two germline ends. The CDR3 has 15 residues. Germline assignment: CDR1 MDHEN and CDR2 SYDVKM. For the CDR3, the DNA is TGTGCCAGCAGTTATCTGCAGGGGTTGAGTGAGACCCAGTACTTC. This gives the protein CASSYLQGLSETQYF.

V gene TRBV12-3 or TRBV12-4 combines with J gene TRBJ2-4, with 8 nucleotides matching TRBD2. This CDR3 has 16 amino acids. The V segment lost 3 bases and the J segment 6 bases; nucleotides outside the gene matches: 10. CDR3 in amino acids: CASSFLGGLVLNIQYF. CDR3 sequence (DNA): TGTGCCAGCAGTTTCCTAGGGGGACTAGTCCTAAACATTCAGTACTTC.

The genes are TRBV12-5 and TRBJ2-5; D might be TRBD1 (6 bases). The CDR3 spans 13 residues. Germline assignment: CDR1 LGHNT and CDR2 FRNRAP. V dropped 3 bases and J dropped 4 bases, with 9 bases sitting between them. CDR3 in DNA: TGTGCTAGTGGTTTCAGGGGCAGAGAGACCCAGTACTTC. This encodes CASGFRGRETQYF.